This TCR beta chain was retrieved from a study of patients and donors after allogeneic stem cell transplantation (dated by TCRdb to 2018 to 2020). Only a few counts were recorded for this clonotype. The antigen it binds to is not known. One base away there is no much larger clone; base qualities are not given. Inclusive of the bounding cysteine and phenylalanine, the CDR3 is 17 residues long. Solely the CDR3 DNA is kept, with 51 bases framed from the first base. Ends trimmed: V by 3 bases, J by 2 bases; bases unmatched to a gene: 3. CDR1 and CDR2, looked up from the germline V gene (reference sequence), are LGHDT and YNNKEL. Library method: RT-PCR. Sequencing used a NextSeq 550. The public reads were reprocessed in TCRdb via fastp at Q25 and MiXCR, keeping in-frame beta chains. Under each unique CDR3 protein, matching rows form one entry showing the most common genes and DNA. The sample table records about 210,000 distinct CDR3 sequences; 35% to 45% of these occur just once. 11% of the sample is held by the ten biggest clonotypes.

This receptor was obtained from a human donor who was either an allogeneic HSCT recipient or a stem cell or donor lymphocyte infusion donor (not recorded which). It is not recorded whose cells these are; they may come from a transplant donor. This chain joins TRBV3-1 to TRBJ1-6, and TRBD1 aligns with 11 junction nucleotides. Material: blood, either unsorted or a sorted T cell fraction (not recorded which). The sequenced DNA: TGTGCCAGCAGCCAGGACAGGGGGCAAACCTATAATTCACCCCTCCACTTT. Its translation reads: CASSQDRGQTYNSPLHF. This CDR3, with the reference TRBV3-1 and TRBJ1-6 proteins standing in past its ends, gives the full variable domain DTAVSQTPKYLVTQMGNDKSIKCEQNLGHDTMYWYKQDSKKFLKIMFSYNNKELIINETVPNRFSPKSPDKAHLNLHINSLELGDSAVYFCASSQDRGQTYNSPLHFGNGTRLTVT.